Listed below are T cell receptor beta chains from one sample, sequenced in a study of blood T cell repertoires in COVID-19. Some clones are missing from TCRdb's copy, which holds only in-frame ones; the method was immunoSEQ multiplex PCR. The sample yields around 160,000 clones, about four fifths seen once. The source material was peripheral blood. The receptor source for this set is a human donor with acute or convalescent COVID-19. The donor label of this sample is uncertain. Each CDR3 is given with its conserved first and last residue. D genes are given only for firm matches. Expanded clones are given a class, and other clones once, few, many or no size at all.

V gene: TRBV5-4
D gene: TRBD1
clone size: once
CDR3 length: 17
J gene: TRBJ1-2
CDR3 protein: CASSRTGGLLRSYGYTF
CDR3 DNA: TGTGCCAGCAGTAGGACAGGGGGCCTCCTTAGGTCCTATGGCTACACCTTC

V gene: TRBV7-8
D gene: -
clone size: once
CDR3 length: 12
J gene: TRBJ2-7
CDR3 protein: CASSPGDYEQYF
CDR3 DNA: TGTGCCAGCAGCCCCGGGGACTACGAGCAGTACTTC

V gene: TRBV6-6
D gene: TRBD2
clone size: -
CDR3 length: 17
J gene: TRBJ2-1
CDR3 protein: CASSRAGLAGGRNEQFF
CDR3 DNA: TGTGCCAGCAGTCGGGCCGGACTAGCGGGGGGGCGAAATGAGCAGTTCTTC

V gene: TRBV5-4
D gene: TRBD1
clone size: -
CDR3 length: 15
J gene: TRBJ2-3
CDR3 protein: CASSPGTGVPDTQYF
CDR3 DNA: TGTGCCAGCAGCCCCGGGACAGGGGTGCCAGATACGCAGTATTTT

V gene: TRBV7-9
D gene: TRBD1
clone size: -
CDR3 length: 14
J gene: TRBJ2-7
CDR3 protein: CASSPRDRGYEQYF
CDR3 DNA: TGTGCCAGCAGCCCCCGGGACAGGGGTTACGAGCAGTACTTC

V gene: TRBV6-2/TRBV6-3
D gene: TRBD1
clone size: -
CDR3 length: 17
J gene: TRBJ2-5
CDR3 protein: CASSYPHRDRVTETQYF
CDR3 DNA: TGTGCCAGCAGTTACCCCCACCGGGACAGGGTAACAGAGACCCAGTACTTC

V gene: TRBV2
D gene: -
clone size: -
CDR3 length: 12
J gene: TRBJ1-1
CDR3 protein: CASRSGGTEAFF
CDR3 DNA: TGTGCCAGCAGGTCGGGGGGCACTGAAGCTTTCTTT

V gene: TRBV4-1
D gene: -
clone size: few
CDR3 length: 13
J gene: TRBJ2-2
CDR3 protein: CASSQDRARELFF
CDR3 DNA: TGCGCCAGCAGCCAAGACAGGGCCCGGGAGCTGTTTTTT

V gene: TRBV6-6
D gene: -
clone size: -
CDR3 length: 11
J gene: TRBJ2-5
CDR3 protein: CASTLEETQYF
CDR3 DNA: TGTGCCAGCACTCTAGAAGAGACCCAGTACTTC

V gene: TRBV11-3
D gene: TRBD1
clone size: -
CDR3 length: 15
J gene: TRBJ2-7
CDR3 protein: CASSFLTGGTYEQYF
CDR3 DNA: TGTGCCAGCAGCTTCCTGACAGGGGGTACCTACGAGCAGTACTTC

V gene: TRBV7-9
D gene: TRBD2
clone size: -
CDR3 length: 14
J gene: TRBJ2-7
CDR3 protein: CASSLLAGIHEQYF
CDR3 DNA: TGTGCCAGCAGCTTGCTAGCGGGGATCCACGAGCAGTACTTC

V gene: TRBV7-8
D gene: -
clone size: once
CDR3 length: 16
J gene: TRBJ1-1
CDR3 protein: CASSPTGGGVVTEAFF
CDR3 DNA: TGTGCCAGCAGCCCCACCGGGGGGGGCGTAGTGACTGAAGCTTTCTTT

V gene: TRBV2
D gene: -
clone size: -
CDR3 length: 15
J gene: TRBJ1-5
CDR3 protein: CASTPLSSSNQPQHF
CDR3 DNA: TGTGCCAGCACTCCCCTGTCTTCGAGCAATCAGCCCCAGCATTTT

V gene: TRBV5-4
D gene: TRBD2
clone size: -
CDR3 length: 17
J gene: TRBJ2-3
CDR3 protein: CASSLIIAGGATDTQYF
CDR3 DNA: TGTGCCAGCAGCTTGATAATAGCGGGGGGGGCCACAGATACGCAGTATTTT

V gene: TRBV7-2
D gene: -
clone size: -
CDR3 length: 15
J gene: TRBJ2-1
CDR3 protein: CASSLAANSYNEQFF
CDR3 DNA: TGTGCCAGCAGCTTAGCGGCCAACTCCTACAATGAGCAGTTCTTC

V gene: TRBV15
D gene: -
clone size: -
CDR3 length: 15
J gene: TRBJ1-1
CDR3 protein: CATSRGRQARTEAFF
CDR3 DNA: TGTGCCACCAGCAGAGGAAGACAGGCGCGCACTGAAGCTTTCTTT

V gene: TRBV30
D gene: TRBD1
clone size: few
CDR3 length: 15
J gene: TRBJ1-2
CDR3 protein: CAWSATGPSNYGYTF
CDR3 DNA: TGTGCCTGGAGTGCGACAGGGCCCTCTAACTATGGCTACACCTTC

V gene: TRBV27
D gene: TRBD1
clone size: -
CDR3 length: 15
J gene: TRBJ2-1
CDR3 protein: CASSPDRDLYNEQFF
CDR3 DNA: TGTGCCAGCAGCCCAGACAGGGACCTTTACAATGAGCAGTTCTTC

V gene: TRBV24-1
D gene: -
clone size: -
CDR3 length: 15
J gene: TRBJ2-2
CDR3 protein: CATSDPSTGTGELFF
CDR3 DNA: TGTGCCACCAGTGACCCTTCCACGGGGACCGGGGAGCTGTTTTTT

V gene: TRBV5-6
D gene: TRBD2
clone size: -
CDR3 length: 14
J gene: TRBJ2-1
CDR3 protein: CASSPGLGVNEQFF
CDR3 DNA: TGTGCCAGCAGCCCTGGACTAGGGGTCAATGAGCAGTTCTTC

V gene: TRBV4-2
D gene: TRBD2
clone size: -
CDR3 length: 19
J gene: TRBJ2-3
CDR3 protein: CASSLPPGGGGKTTDTQYF
CDR3 DNA: TGTGCCAGCAGCCTACCGCCGGGAGGCGGGGGGAAAACCACAGATACGCAGTATTTT

V gene: TRBV6-1
D gene: -
clone size: -
CDR3 length: 13
J gene: TRBJ1-5
CDR3 protein: CASSEPGVQPQHF
CDR3 DNA: TGTGCCAGCAGTGAACCCGGGGTTCAGCCCCAGCATTTT

V gene: TRBV30
D gene: -
clone size: -
CDR3 length: 12
J gene: TRBJ1-1
CDR3 protein: CAWRQLNPEAFF
CDR3 DNA: TGTGCCTGGAGACAGCTAAACCCTGAAGCTTTCTTT